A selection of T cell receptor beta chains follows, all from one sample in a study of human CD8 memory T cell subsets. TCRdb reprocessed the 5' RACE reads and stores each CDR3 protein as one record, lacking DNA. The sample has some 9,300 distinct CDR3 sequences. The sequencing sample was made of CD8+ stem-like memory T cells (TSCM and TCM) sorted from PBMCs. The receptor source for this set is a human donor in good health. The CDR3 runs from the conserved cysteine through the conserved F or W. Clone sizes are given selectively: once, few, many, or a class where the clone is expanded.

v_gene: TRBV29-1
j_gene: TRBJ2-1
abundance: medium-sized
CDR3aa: CSVEDREGRVYNEQFF

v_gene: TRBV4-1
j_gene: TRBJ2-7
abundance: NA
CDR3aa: CASSQDFRGSYEQYF

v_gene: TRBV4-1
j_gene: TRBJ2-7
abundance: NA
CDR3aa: CASSQGTGGTNEQYF

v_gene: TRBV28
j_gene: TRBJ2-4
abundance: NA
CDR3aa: CASKTAGKNIQYF

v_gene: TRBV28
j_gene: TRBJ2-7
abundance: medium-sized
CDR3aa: CASSYLDFYEQYF

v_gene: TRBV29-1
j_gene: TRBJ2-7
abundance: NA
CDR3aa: CSVEHLGSEQYF

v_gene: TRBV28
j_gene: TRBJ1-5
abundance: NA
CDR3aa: CASSLTGYQPQHF

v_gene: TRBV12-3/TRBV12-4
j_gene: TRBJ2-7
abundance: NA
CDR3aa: CASSPGQGYEQYF

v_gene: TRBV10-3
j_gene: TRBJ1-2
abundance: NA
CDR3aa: CAISEGRGSGYTF

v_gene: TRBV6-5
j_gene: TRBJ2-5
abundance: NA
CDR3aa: CASSPVQGAEETQYF

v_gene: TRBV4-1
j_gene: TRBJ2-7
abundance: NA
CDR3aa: CASSQVAGSSAEQYF

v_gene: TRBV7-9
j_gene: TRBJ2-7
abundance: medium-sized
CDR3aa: CASSFWQGIDEQYF

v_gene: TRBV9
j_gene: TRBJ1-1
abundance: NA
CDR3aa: CASSVRESYTEAFF

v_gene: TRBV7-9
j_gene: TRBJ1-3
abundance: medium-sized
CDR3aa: CASSLRGYGNTIYF

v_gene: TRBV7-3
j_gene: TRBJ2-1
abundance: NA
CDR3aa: CASSLEAVSYNEQFF

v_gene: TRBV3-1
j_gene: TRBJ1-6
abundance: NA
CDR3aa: CASSQQGAEPYNSPLHF

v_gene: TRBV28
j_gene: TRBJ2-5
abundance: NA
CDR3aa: CASSLSRRGKETQYF

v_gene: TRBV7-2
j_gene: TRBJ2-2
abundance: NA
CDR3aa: CASSLALLAGADTGELFF

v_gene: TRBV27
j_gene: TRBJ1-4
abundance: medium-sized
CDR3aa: CASSPTLTGVPEKLFF

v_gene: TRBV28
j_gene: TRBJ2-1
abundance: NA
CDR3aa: CASSLIANEQFF

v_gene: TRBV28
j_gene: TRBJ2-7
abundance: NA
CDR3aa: CASSPSDRGWGYEQYF

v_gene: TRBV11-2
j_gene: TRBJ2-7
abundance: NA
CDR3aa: CASSLDLPAGGHEQYF

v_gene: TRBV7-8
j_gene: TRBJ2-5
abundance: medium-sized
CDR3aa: CASSLFPGGPQETQYF

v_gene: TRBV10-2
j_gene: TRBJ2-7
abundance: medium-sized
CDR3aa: CASSDRDRGDEQYF

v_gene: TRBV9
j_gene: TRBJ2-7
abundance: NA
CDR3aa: CASSVGQGYYEQYF

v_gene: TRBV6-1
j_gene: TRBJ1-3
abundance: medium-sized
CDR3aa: CASSELLETGNTIYF

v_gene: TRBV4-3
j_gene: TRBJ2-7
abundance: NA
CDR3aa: CASSQDSRGLGSYEQYF

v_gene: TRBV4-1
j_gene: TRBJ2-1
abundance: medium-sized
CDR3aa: CASSQDPGGAYNEQFF

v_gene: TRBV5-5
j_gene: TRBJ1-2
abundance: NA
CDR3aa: CASSLAGGGGYGYTF

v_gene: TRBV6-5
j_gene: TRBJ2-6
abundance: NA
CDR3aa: CASGVGANVLTF